The sequence of this T cell receptor (beta chain) was determined in a study of blood T cell repertoires in COVID-19. Germline loops: CDR1 SGHVS, CDR2 FQNEAQ. This CDR3 contains 15 residues. Between the trimmed V and J ends, which lost 5 bases and 4 bases, there was a span of 17 bases. Measured with immunoSEQ multiplex PCR; TCRdb has only the in-frame clones, and not every one. The sample shows some 200,000 clones, under 90% of them seen only once. This clone was recorded only once. Sequences were obtained from peripheral blood. The V and J genes are TRBV7-8 and TRBJ1-1; D gene unclear. This receptor was obtained from a woman older than 75 with COVID-19, enrolled during active disease. Here the CDR3 reads CASSPSSGIGTEAFF. CDR3 in DNA: TGTGCCAGCAGCCCTAGTTCGGGGATTGGCACTGAAGCTTTCTTT.